This TCR beta chain was found in a study of blood T cell repertoires in COVID-19. Generated by immunoSEQ multiplex PCR, the TCRdb table keeps only in-frame clones and is missing some. The sample yields approximately 92,000 clones, 72% seen once. This receptor was identified in an older woman in a cohort sampled during active or convalescent COVID-19. The sequenced sample consisted of peripheral blood.

CDR3 region: CAIRTDRVNYEQYF. In nucleotides, the CDR3 is TGTGCCATCAGAACGGACAGGGTAAACTACGAGCAGTACTTC. This chain links TRBV10-3 with TRBJ2-7; 8 bases are shared with TRBD1. With V trimmed by 6 bases and J by 3 bases, 7 bases remained unmatched. The CDR3 covers 14 residues. From germline, CDR1 is ENHRY and CDR2 SYGVKD.